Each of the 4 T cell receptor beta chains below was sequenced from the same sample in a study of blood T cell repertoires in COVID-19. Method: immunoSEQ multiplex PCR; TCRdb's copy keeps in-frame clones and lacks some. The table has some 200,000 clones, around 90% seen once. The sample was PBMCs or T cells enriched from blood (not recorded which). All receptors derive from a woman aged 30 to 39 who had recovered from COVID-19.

CDR3 in DNA: TGTGCTAGTGCCGTAGCGCGGTACTATGGCTACACCTTC. It encodes CASAVARYYGYTF. The V gene is TRBV12-5, the J gene TRBJ1-2; D gene unclear. Germline lookup yields CDR1 LGHNT and CDR2 FRNRAP. The CDR3 covers 13 residues. V was pared by 7 bases and J by 3 bases, with 12 bases between. Full variable domain (outside the CDR3, taken from reference TRBV12-5 and TRBJ1-2): DARVTQTPRHKVTEMGQEVTMRCQPILGHNTVFWYRQTMMQGLELLAYFRNRAPLDDSGMPKDRFSAEMPDATLATLKIQPSEPRDSAVYFCASAVARYYGYTFGSGTRLTVV.

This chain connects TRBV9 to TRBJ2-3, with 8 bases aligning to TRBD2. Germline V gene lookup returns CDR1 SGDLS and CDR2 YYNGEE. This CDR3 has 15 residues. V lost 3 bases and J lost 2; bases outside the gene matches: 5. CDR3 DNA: TGTGCCAGCAGCGGGCGGGGGGTCCCCACAGATACGCAGTATTTT. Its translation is CASSGRGVPTDTQYF.

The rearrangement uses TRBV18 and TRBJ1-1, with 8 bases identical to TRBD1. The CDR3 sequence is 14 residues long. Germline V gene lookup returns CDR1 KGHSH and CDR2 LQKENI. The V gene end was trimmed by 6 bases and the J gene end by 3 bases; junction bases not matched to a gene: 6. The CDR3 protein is CASSPTGGDTEAFF. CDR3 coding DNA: TGTGCCAGCTCGCCTACAGGGGGAGACACTGAAGCTTTCTTT. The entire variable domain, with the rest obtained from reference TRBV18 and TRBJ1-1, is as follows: NAGVMQNPRHLVRRRGQEARLRCSPMKGHSHVYWYRQLPEEGLKFMVYLQKENIIDESGMPKERFSAEFPKEGPSILRIQQVVRGDSAAYFCASSPTGGDTEAFFGQGTRLTVV.

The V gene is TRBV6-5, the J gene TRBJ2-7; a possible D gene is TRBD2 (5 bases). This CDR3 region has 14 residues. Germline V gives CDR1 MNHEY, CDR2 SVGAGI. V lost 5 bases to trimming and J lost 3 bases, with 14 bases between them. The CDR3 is CASSRGFVDYEQYF. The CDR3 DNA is TGTGCCAGCAGTCGGGGATTCGTCGACTACGAGCAGTACTTC.